What follows describes a single TCR beta chain. The antigen remains undetermined. This record belongs to a study of OX40 agonist ivuxolimab in advanced cancers. Overall study context: Patients were treated with ivuxolimab, an agonistic anti-OX40 (CD134) antibody. Patients were infused with ivuxolimab every 2 weeks at 0.01 to 10 mg/kg.

The repertoire was sequenced with immunoSEQ multiplex PCR; TCRdb's copy has only in-frame clones and lacks some. Among over 85,000 clones listed, about 91% were seen once. Study conclusions and caveats: CD4+ and CD8+ T cells in blood underwent clonal expansion by week 6 at 0.1 to 3.0 mg/kg. There were, on average, more expanded clones in CD8+ T cells than in CD4+.

This receptor was identified in an adult with an advanced solid tumor such as melanoma, head and neck, liver or kidney cancer. The sequencing used CD4+ or CD8+ T cells sorted from blood, collected in a trial of the OX40 agonist ivuxolimab.

CDR3 sequence (DNA): TGTGCCAGCACTCCGGACCAAATCACCGGGGAGCTGTTTTTT. Residues: CASTPDQITGELFF. The chain has TRBV2 and TRBJ2-2; D remains ambiguous. CDR3 length: 14 amino acids. V was cut by 7 bases and J by 4 bases, with 13 bases left in between. Germline V CDR1 and CDR2: SNHLY, FYNNEI.